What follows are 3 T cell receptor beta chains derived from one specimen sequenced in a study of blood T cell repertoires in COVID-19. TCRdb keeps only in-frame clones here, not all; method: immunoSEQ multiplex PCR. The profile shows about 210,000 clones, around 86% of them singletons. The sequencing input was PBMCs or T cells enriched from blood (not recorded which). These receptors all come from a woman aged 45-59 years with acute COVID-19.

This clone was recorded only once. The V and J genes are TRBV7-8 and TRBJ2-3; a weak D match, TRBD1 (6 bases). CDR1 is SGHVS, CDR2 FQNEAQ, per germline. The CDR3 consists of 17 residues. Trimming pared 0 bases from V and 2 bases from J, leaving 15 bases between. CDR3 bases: TGTGCCAGCAGCTTAGCGTTTACAGGGATGTACACAGATACGCAGTATTTT. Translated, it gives CASSLAFTGMYTDTQYF. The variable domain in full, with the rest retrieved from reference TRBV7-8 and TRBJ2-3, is GAGVSQSPRYKVAKRGQDVALRCDPISGHVSLFWYQQALGQGPEFLTYFQNEAQLDKSGLPSDRFFAERPEGSVSTLKIQRTQQEDSAVYLCASSLAFTGMYTDTQYFGPGTRLTVL.

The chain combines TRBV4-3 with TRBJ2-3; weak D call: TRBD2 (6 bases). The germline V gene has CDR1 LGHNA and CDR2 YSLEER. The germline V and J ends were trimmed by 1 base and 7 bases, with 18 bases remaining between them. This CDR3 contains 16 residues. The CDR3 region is CASSQGSTRVLHTQYF. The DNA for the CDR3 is TGCGCCAGCAGCCAAGGGTCGACTAGGGTCCTACATACGCAGTATTTT.

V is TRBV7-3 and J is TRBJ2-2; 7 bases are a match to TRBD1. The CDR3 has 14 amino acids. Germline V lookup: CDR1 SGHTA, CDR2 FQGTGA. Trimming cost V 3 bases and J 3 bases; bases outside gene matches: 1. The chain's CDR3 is CASSFRGHTGELFF. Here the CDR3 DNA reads TGTGCCAGCAGCTTTAGGGGGCACACCGGGGAGCTGTTTTTT.